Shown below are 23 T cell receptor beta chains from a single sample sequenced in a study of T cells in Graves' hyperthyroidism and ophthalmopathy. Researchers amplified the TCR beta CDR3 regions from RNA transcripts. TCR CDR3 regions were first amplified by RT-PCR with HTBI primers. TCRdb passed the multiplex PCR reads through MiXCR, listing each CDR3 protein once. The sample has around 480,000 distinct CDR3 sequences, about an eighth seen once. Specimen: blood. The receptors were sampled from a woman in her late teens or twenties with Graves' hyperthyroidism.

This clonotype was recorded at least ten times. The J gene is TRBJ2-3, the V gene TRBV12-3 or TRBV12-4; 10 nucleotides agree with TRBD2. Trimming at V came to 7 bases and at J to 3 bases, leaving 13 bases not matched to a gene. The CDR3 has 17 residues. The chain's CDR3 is CASIHRRLAGDTDTQYF. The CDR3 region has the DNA TGTGCCAGCATTCACCGAAGGCTAGCGGGAGATACAGATACGCAGTATTTT.

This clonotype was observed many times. The CDR3 nucleotides read TGTGCCAGCAGCCCCGGTTTTGCGGGAGGCGATACGCAGTATTTT. It translates to CASSPGFAGGDTQYF. The chain has TRBV11-3 and TRBJ2-3; 8 positions agree with TRBD2. The trim removed 5 bases at V and 6 bases at J, leaving 10 bases unmatched. CDR1 SGHNT and CDR2 YENEEA come from the germline V gene. The CDR3 spans 15 residues.

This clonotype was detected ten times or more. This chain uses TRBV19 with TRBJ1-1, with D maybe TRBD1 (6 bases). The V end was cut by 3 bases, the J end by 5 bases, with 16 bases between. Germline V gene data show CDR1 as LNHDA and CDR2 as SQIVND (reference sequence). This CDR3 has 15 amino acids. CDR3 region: CASSIQRGAGTEAFF. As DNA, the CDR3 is TGTGCCAGTAGTATTCAAAGGGGGGCAGGGACTGAAGCTTTCTTT. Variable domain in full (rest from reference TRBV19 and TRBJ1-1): DGGITQSPKYLFRKEGQNVTLSCEQNLNHDAMYWYRQDPGQGLRLIYYSQIVNDFQKGDIAEGYSVSREKKESFPLTVTSAQKNPTAFYLCASSIQRGAGTEAFFGQGTRLTVV.

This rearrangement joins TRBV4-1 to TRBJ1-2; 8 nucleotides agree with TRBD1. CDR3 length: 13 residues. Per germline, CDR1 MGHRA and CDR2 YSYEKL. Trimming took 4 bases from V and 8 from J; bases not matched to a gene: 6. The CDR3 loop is CASSPQGAGGYTF. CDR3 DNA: TGCGCCAGCAGCCCCCAGGGGGCCGGGGGCTACACCTTC.

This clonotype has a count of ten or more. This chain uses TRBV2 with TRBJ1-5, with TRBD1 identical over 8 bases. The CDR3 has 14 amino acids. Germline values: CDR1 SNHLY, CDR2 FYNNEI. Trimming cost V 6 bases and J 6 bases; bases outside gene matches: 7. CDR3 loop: CASRDRELGQPQHF. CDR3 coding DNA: TGTGCCAGCAGGGACAGGGAATTAGGTCAGCCCCAGCATTTT.

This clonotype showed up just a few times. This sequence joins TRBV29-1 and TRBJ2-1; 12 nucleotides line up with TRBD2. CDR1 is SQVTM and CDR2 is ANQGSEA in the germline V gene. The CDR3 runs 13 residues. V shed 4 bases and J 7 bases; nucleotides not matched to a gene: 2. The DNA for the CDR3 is TGCAGCGTTGTTGGACTAGCGGGAAATGAGCAGTTCTTC. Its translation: CSVVGLAGNEQFF.

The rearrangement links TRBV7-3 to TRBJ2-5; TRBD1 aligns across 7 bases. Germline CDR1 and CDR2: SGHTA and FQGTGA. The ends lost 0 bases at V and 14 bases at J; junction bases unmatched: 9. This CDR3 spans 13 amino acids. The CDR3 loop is CASSLTLQGRTYF. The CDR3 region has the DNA TGTGCCAGCAGCTTAACCCTACAGGGGCGCACCTACTTC.

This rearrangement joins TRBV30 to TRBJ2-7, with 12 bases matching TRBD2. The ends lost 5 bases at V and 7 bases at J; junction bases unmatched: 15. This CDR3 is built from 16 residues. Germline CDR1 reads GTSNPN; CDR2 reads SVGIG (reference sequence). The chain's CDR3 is CAWSHPSSGRDGEQYF. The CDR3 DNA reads TGTGCCTGGTCCCACCCTTCTAGCGGGAGGGACGGGGAGCAGTACTTC.

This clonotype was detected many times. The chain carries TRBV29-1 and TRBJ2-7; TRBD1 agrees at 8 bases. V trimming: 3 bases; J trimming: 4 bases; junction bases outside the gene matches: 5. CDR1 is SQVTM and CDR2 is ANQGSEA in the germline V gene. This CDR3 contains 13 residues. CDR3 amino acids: CSVESDRGYEQYF. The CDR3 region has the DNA TGCAGCGTTGAGAGCGACAGGGGATACGAGCAGTACTTC.

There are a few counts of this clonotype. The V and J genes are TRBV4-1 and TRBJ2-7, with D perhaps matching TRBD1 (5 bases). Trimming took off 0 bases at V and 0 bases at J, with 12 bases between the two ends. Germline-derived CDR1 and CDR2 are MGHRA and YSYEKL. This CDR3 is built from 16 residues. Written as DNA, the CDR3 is TGCGCCAGCAGCCAAGAGTGGCCCAGGGCCTCCTACGAGCAGTACGTC. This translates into CASSQEWPRASYEQYV.

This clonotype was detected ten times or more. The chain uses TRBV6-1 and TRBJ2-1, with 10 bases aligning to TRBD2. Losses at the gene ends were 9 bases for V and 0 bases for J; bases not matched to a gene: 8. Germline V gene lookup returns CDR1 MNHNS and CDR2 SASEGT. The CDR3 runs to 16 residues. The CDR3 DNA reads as TGTGCCAGTTTAGCGGGAGGCGAGAGCTCCTACAATGAGCAGTTCTTC. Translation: CASLAGGESSYNEQFF.

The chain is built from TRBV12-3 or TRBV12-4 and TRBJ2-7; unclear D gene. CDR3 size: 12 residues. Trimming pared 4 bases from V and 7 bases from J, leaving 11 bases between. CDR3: CASSSPNGEQYF. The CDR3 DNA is TGTGCCAGCAGTTCGCCAAATGGAGAGCAGTACTTC.

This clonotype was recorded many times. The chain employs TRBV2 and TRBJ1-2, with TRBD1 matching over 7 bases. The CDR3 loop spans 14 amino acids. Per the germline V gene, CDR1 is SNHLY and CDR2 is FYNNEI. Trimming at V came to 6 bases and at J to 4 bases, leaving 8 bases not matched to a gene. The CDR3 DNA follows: TGTGCCAGCAGCGAGGGAGGGGGCAGCTATGGCTACACCTTC. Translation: CASSEGGGSYGYTF.

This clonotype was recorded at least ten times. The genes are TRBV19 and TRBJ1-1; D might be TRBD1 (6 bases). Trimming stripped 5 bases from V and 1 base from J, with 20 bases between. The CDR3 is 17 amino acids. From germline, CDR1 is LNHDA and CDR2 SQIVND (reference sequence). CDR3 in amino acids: CASSALPGQRPNTEAFF. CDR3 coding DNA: TGTGCCAGTAGTGCCCTCCCCGGACAGAGACCGAACACTGAAGCTTTCTTT.

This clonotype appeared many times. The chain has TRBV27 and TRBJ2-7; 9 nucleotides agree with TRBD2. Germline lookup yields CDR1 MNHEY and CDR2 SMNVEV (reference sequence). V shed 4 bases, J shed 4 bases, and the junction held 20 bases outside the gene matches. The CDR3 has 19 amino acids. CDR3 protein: CASSSALLGIAGVRYEQYF. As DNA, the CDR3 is TGTGCCAGCAGTTCGGCCTTATTGGGGATAGCGGGAGTTCGGTACGAGCAGTACTTC.

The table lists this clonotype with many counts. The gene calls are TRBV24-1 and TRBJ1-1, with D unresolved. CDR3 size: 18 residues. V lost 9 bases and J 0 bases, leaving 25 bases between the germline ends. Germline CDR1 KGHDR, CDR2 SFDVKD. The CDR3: CATSIIGLGGRLNTEAFF. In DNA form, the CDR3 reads TGTGCCACCTCCATAATCGGGCTGGGTGGAAGGTTGAACACTGAAGCTTTCTTT.

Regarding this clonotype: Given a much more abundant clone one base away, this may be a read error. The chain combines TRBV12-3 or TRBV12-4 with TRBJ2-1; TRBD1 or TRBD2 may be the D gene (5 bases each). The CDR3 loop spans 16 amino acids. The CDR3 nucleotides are TGTGCCAGCACCCCAGTTGGGGGAGTAAGATACAATGAGCAGCTCTTC. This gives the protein CASTPVGGVRYNEQLF.

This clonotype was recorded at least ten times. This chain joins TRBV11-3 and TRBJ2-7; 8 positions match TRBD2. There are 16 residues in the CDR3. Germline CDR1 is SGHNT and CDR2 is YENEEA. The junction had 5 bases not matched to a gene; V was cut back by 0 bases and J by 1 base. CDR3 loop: CASSLDGGGGSYEQYF. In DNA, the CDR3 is TGTGCCAGCAGCTTAGATGGGGGCGGGGGGTCCTACGAGCAGTACTTC.

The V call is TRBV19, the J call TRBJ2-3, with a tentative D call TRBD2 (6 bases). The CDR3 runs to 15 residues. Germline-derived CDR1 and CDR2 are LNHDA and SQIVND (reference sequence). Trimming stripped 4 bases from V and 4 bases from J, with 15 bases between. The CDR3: CASSSRGTLADTQYF. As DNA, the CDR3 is TGTGCCAGTAGTAGCCGGGGGACCCTCGCAGATACGCAGTATTTT.

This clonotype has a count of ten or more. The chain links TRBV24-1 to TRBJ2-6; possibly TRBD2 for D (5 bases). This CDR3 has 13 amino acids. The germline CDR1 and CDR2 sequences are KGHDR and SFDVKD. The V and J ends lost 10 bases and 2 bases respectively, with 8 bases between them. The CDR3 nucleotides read TGTGCCACGGGGAGTACTGGGGCCAACGTCCTGACTTTC. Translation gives CATGSTGANVLTF.

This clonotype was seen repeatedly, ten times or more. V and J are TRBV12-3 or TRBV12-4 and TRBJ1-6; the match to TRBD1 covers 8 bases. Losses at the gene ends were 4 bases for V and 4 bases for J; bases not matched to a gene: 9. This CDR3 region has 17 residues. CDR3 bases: TGTGCCAGCAGTTCGGGACAGGTGCAAATTTATAATTCACCCCTCCACTTT. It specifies CASSSGQVQIYNSPLHF.

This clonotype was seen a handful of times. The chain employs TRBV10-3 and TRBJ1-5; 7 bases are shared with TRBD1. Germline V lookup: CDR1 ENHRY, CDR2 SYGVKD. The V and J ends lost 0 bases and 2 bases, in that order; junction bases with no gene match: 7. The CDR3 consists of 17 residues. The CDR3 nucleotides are TGTGCCATCAGTGAGTCAGGACGACAGGGAGGCAATCAGCCCCAGCATTTT. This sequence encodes CAISESGRQGGNQPQHF.

The CDR3 nucleotides are TGTGCCAGCAGCTTCCCCACTAATTCTGGACCGGATTACTATGGCTACACCTTC. Encoded protein: CASSFPTNSGPDYYGYTF. This sequence joins TRBV7-9 and TRBJ1-2; D gene uncertain. This CDR3 spans 18 amino acids. Germline V gives CDR1 SEHNR, CDR2 FQNEAQ (reference sequence). Trimming shortened V by 3 bases and J by 3 bases, and 23 bases separated the two germline ends.